This passage covers 7 T cell receptor beta chains from one sample sequenced in a study of blood T cell repertoires in COVID-19. Some clones are missing from TCRdb's copy, which holds only in-frame ones; the method was immunoSEQ multiplex PCR. The sample has about 230,000 clones; approximately 90% are singletons. Specimen: peripheral blood. The receptors here all came from a woman under 30 who had recovered from COVID-19.

This chain connects TRBV5-1 to TRBJ2-2; 8 bases fit TRBD2. The CDR3 is 15 amino acids. From germline, CDR1 is SGHRS and CDR2 YFSETQ. Trimming at V came to 2 bases and at J to 3 bases, leaving 3 bases not matched to a gene. The CDR3 DNA reads TGCGCCAGCAGCTTCTCTAGCGGGTACACCGGGGAGCTGTTTTTT. Amino acids: CASSFSSGYTGELFF.

The chain uses TRBV19 and TRBJ2-1, with TRBD1 as a possible D gene (6 bases). Germline V CDR1 and CDR2: LNHDA, SQIVND (reference sequence). This CDR3 has 16 amino acids. Between the trimmed V and J ends, which lost 2 bases and 0 bases, there was a span of 11 bases. In nucleotides, the CDR3 is TGTGCCAGTAGTATAAGGGGGATAAGCTCCTACAATGAGCAGTTCTTC. It codes for CASSIRGISSYNEQFF.

This chain uses TRBV5-1 with TRBJ2-2, with 10 bases that match TRBD1. The CDR3 runs 17 residues. Trimming took 4 bases from V and 4 from J; bases not matched to a gene: 10. CDR1 and CDR2 from the germline V gene are SGHRS and YFSETQ. The CDR3 nucleotides read TGCGCCAGCAGCCCATCCCCGACAGGGGGCCTCACCGGGGAGCTGTTTTTT. It encodes CASSPSPTGGLTGELFF.

The chain recombines TRBV21-1 with TRBJ2-1; the table's D call, TRBD1, was not checked against the DNA. TRBV21-1 is recorded as a pseudogene. The CDR3 is 16 residues long. This chain's CDR3 is CASSKDSRLGGDEQFF. The CDR3 nucleotides are TGTGCCAGCAGCAAAGACTCCCGGCTAGGGGGCGATGAGCAGTTCTTC.

V gene TRBV3-1 (or the pseudogene TRBV3-2) combines with J gene TRBJ1-1, with D uncertain. There are 15 residues in the CDR3. Germline CDR1 LGHDT, CDR2 YNNKEL (reference sequence). V was pared by 4 bases and J by 5 bases, with 17 bases between. The CDR3 protein is CASSPSGGRSTEAFF. The CDR3 bases are TGTGCCAGCAGCCCGTCAGGAGGGAGGAGTACTGAAGCTTTCTTT.

This clone was seen once. V gene TRBV25-1 combines with J gene TRBJ2-6, with 11 positions matching TRBD1. The CDR3 extends over 16 amino acids. V lost 8 bases and J lost 0; bases outside the gene matches: 3. The germline CDR1 and CDR2 sequences are MGHDK and SYGVNS. The CDR3 coding sequence is TGTGCCAGCGAGGGACAGGGGGGCTCTGGGGCCAACGTCCTGACTTTC. It translates to CASEGQGGSGANVLTF.

The chain employs TRBV13 and TRBJ2-7; no clear D gene. Trimming left V 0 bases short and J 2 bases short, with 8 bases between. This CDR3 is built from 14 residues. Germline V gene data show CDR1 as PRHDT and CDR2 as FYEKMQ (reference sequence). The CDR3 sequence is CASSLGSVTYEQYF. CDR3 nucleotides: TGTGCCAGCAGCTTAGGTTCAGTAACCTACGAGCAGTACTTC.